Listed below are T cell receptor beta chains from one sample, sequenced in a study of T cell responses to AZD1222 COVID-19 vaccine. The method was immunoSEQ multiplex PCR; TCRdb's version includes in-frame clones alone and lacks a portion of them. The sample contains about 140,000 clones, approximately 90% of which appear only once. The sequencing here drew on peripheral blood, taken on day 0 of AZD1222 vaccination. The receptor set was obtained from an adult in good health. The CDR3 runs from the conserved cysteine through the conserved F or W. Fields, in order: D gene, clone size, V gene, J gene, CDR3 length, CDR3 protein, CDR3 DNA. The D gene is left open where the match is weak. Clone size is not always given. Where it is, it says once, few, many or a class for expanded clones.

d_gene: NA; abundance: NA; v_gene: TRBV5-1; j_gene: TRBJ2-1; len: 15; CDR3aa: CASGSRGPSYNEQFF; CDR3nt: TGCGCCAGCGGTTCGCGGGGCCCTTCTTACAATGAGCAGTTCTTC
d_gene: TRBD1; abundance: once; v_gene: TRBV5-1; j_gene: TRBJ2-5; len: 17; CDR3aa: CASGPPDRGPITETQYF; CDR3nt: TGCGCCAGCGGCCCACCGGACAGGGGGCCCATAACAGAGACCCAGTACTTC
d_gene: NA; abundance: NA; v_gene: TRBV2; j_gene: TRBJ1-5; len: 11; CDR3aa: CASRQGEPQHF; CDR3nt: TGTGCCAGCAGACAGGGAGAGCCCCAGCATTTT
d_gene: TRBD1; abundance: NA; v_gene: TRBV10-3; j_gene: TRBJ1-1; len: 14; CDR3aa: CAITATGMNTEAFF; CDR3nt: TGTGCCATCACCGCGACAGGGATGAACACTGAAGCTTTCTTT
d_gene: TRBD1; abundance: NA; v_gene: TRBV4-1; j_gene: TRBJ1-2; len: 15; CDR3aa: CASSQDSGTEYGYTF; CDR3nt: TGCGCCAGCAGCCAAGATTCCGGGACAGAGTATGGCTACACCTTC
d_gene: NA; abundance: NA; v_gene: TRBV5-1; j_gene: TRBJ1-4; len: 15; CDR3aa: CASSLSAGEYEKLFF; CDR3nt: TGCGCCAGCAGCTTGTCGGCAGGGGAATATGAAAAACTGTTTTTT
d_gene: NA; abundance: NA; v_gene: TRBV11-2; j_gene: TRBJ2-5; len: 11; CDR3aa: CASSLSETQYF; CDR3nt: TGTGCCAGCAGCTTATCGGAGACCCAGTACTTC
d_gene: NA; abundance: NA; v_gene: TRBV11-2; j_gene: TRBJ2-1; len: 12; CDR3aa: CASSLIYNEQFF; CDR3nt: TGTGCCAGCAGCTTAATCTACAATGAGCAGTTCTTC
d_gene: NA; abundance: NA; v_gene: TRBV28; j_gene: TRBJ2-7; len: 16; CDR3aa: CASTDGTGRVLYEQYF; CDR3nt: TGTGCCAGCACCGACGGAACTGGCAGGGTTTTATACGAGCAGTACTTC
d_gene: NA; abundance: once; v_gene: TRBV4-3; j_gene: TRBJ1-1; len: 13; CDR3aa: CASSQKVNTEAFF; CDR3nt: TGCGCCAGCAGCCAAAAGGTGAACACTGAAGCTTTCTTT
d_gene: NA; abundance: NA; v_gene: TRBV25-1; j_gene: TRBJ1-2; len: 11; CDR3aa: CASSESLGYTF; CDR3nt: TGTGCCAGCAGTGAATCTCTTGGCTACACCTTC
d_gene: TRBD2; abundance: NA; v_gene: TRBV4-2; j_gene: TRBJ2-7; len: 19; CDR3aa: CASSQDPHEVSGRAHEQYF; CDR3nt: TGTGCCAGCAGCCAAGACCCCCATGAAGTTAGCGGGAGAGCCCACGAGCAGTACTTC
d_gene: TRBD2; abundance: once; v_gene: TRBV6-4; j_gene: TRBJ2-2; len: 16; CDR3aa: CASSDSTSGGTGELFF; CDR3nt: TGTGCCAGCAGTGACTCGACTTCGGGGGGGACCGGGGAGCTGTTTTTT
d_gene: TRBD1; abundance: few; v_gene: TRBV19; j_gene: TRBJ1-4; len: 14; CDR3aa: CASSRRQGREKLFF; CDR3nt: TGTGCCAGTAGTAGGAGACAGGGAAGGGAAAAACTGTTTTTT
d_gene: NA; abundance: NA; v_gene: TRBV28; j_gene: TRBJ1-6; len: 19; CDR3aa: CASSSWPSLDRRRNSPLHF; CDR3nt: TGTGCCAGCAGTTCCTGGCCCAGCTTGGACAGAAGACGTAATTCACCCCTCCACTTT
d_gene: TRBD1; abundance: NA; v_gene: TRBV5-1; j_gene: TRBJ2-6; len: 16; CDR3aa: CASSIGTVSGANVLTF; CDR3nt: TGCGCCAGCAGCATCGGGACAGTCTCTGGGGCCAACGTCCTGACTTTC
d_gene: NA; abundance: NA; v_gene: TRBV25-1; j_gene: TRBJ2-3; len: 12; CDR3aa: CASSPSTDTQYF; CDR3nt: TGTGCCAGCAGTCCTAGCACAGATACGCAGTATTTT
d_gene: TRBD1; abundance: NA; v_gene: TRBV6-2/TRBV6-3; j_gene: TRBJ1-2; len: 16; CDR3aa: CASSYDTQGLNYGYTF; CDR3nt: TGTGCCAGCAGTTATGACACACAGGGGCTTAACTATGGCTACACCTTC
d_gene: NA; abundance: NA; v_gene: TRBV11-2; j_gene: TRBJ1-2; len: 15; CDR3aa: CASSLEGLANYGYTF; CDR3nt: TGTGCCAGCAGCTTAGAGGGGCTAGCTAACTATGGCTACACCTTC
d_gene: NA; abundance: NA; v_gene: TRBV27; j_gene: TRBJ1-1; len: 14; CDR3aa: CASSFRGAGTEAFF; CDR3nt: TGTGCCAGCAGTTTTCGGGGGGCCGGGACTGAAGCTTTCTTT
d_gene: TRBD1; abundance: NA; v_gene: TRBV6-1; j_gene: TRBJ1-1; len: 13; CDR3aa: CASTAQGASEAFF; CDR3nt: TGTGCCAGCACCGCTCAGGGGGCCTCTGAAGCTTTCTTT
d_gene: NA; abundance: NA; v_gene: TRBV18; j_gene: TRBJ2-5; len: 12; CDR3aa: CASSPNQETQYF; CDR3nt: TGTGCCAGCTCACCAAACCAAGAGACCCAGTACTTC
d_gene: NA; abundance: NA; v_gene: TRBV6-5; j_gene: TRBJ1-2; len: 14; CDR3aa: CASSYSGGDYGYTF; CDR3nt: TGTGCCAGCAGTTACAGCGGGGGTGACTATGGCTACACCTTC